The 26 T cell receptor beta chains listed next were all sequenced from one sample in a study of response to subunit inactivated influenza vaccine. TCRdb fed the RT-PCR reads into MiXCR, producing one record per CDR3 protein. The profile covers about 650,000 distinct CDR3 sequences, with less than 15% appearing a single time and approximately 7.6% taken by the ten largest. Here the sequenced sample was PBMCs from blood, taken around two weeks before vaccination. All receptors come from a man aged 45-65 years who received an inactivated influenza vaccine.

This clonotype occurred a few times. This chain joins TRBV12-3 or TRBV12-4 and TRBJ2-3; 7 bases align to TRBD2. J gave up 2 bases and V 10 bases, and 3 bases lay outside the gene matches. This CDR3 comprises 12 residues. The CDR3 nucleotides read TGTGCCACCGGGAGGATCACAGATACGCAGTATTTT. As protein: CATGRITDTQYF.

The table lists this clonotype with a few counts. V usage is TRBV3-1 and J usage is TRBJ2-7; D is possibly TRBD2 (5 bases). This CDR3 has 16 amino acids. Trimming removed 2 bases at V and 1 base at J, with 15 bases between. Germline assignment: CDR1 LGHDT and CDR2 YNNKEL (reference sequence). CDR3 sequence reads: CASSQSMRVRSYEQYF. The CDR3 DNA reads as TGTGCCAGCAGCCAATCTATGAGGGTTAGATCCTACGAGCAGTACTTC.

This clonotype was picked up a small number of times. The chain is built from TRBV20-1 and TRBJ2-7; D gene uncertain. V lost 0 bases and J 2 bases, leaving 20 bases between the germline ends. This CDR3 has 17 residues. The germline CDR1 and CDR2 sequences are DFQATT and SNEGSKA (reference sequence). The CDR3 DNA is TGCAGTGCTAGAGATCATGATTGGAAAGGAGCTACCTACGAGCAGTACTTC. Its protein is CSARDHDWKGATYEQYF.

There are a few counts of this clonotype. This chain links TRBV19 with TRBJ2-7; tentative D call: TRBD1 (5 bases). Germline assignment: CDR1 LNHDA and CDR2 SQIVND (reference sequence). Trimming cost V 5 bases and J 2 bases, with 10 bases left between them. The CDR3 length is 13 residues. This CDR3 is CASSRQPTYEQYF. CDR3 bases: TGTGCCAGTAGTCGACAGCCTACCTACGAGCAGTACTTC.

This chain links TRBV27 with TRBJ2-4; the D is unclear. The CDR3 is made up of 14 amino acids. V was trimmed by 8 bases and J by 1 base, leaving 12 bases between them. The germline CDR1 and CDR2 sequences are MNHEY and SMNVEV (reference sequence). The CDR3 is CASSPSMAKNIQYF. The CDR3 DNA sequence: TGTGCCAGCTCGCCTAGTATGGCCAAAAACATTCAGTACTTC.

This clonotype was detected only a few times. The V and J genes are TRBV28 and TRBJ2-1; 8 bases match TRBD2. Germline V lookup: CDR1 MDHEN, CDR2 SYDVKM. V gave up 5 bases and J gave up 7 bases; unmatched junction bases: 10. The CDR3 totals 15 residues. CDR3 in amino acids: CASSLSGSVANEQFF. The DNA for the CDR3 is TGTGCCAGCAGTCTGAGCGGGAGCGTCGCGAATGAGCAGTTCTTC.

V usage is TRBV30 and J usage is TRBJ1-2; tentatively, D is TRBD1 (6 bases). CDR1 GTSNPN and CDR2 SVGIG come from the germline V gene (reference sequence). V was pared by 5 bases and J by 8 bases, with 12 bases between. The CDR3 has 11 amino acids. The CDR3 bases are TGTGCCTGGGGTACAGGGTACGGCTACACCTTC. It encodes CAWGTGYGYTF.

This chain connects TRBV28 to TRBJ2-1; 7 bases align to TRBD1. J lost 6 bases, V lost 6 bases, and 5 bases had no gene match. The germline V gene has CDR1 MDHEN and CDR2 SYDVKM. The CDR3 has 13 residues. CDR3 sequence: CASSIGGANEQFF. The CDR3 nucleotides are TGTGCCAGCAGCATAGGGGGCGCCAATGAGCAGTTCTTC.

This sequence joins TRBV7-6 and TRBJ2-1, with 9 bases identical to TRBD2. V shed 1 base, J shed 3 bases, and the junction held 4 bases outside the gene matches. This CDR3 has 16 residues. Germline loops: CDR1 SGHVS, CDR2 FNYEAQ. This CDR3 is CASSLEAGGNYNEQFF. The CDR3 coding sequence is TGTGCCAGCAGCTTAGAAGCGGGAGGAAACTACAATGAGCAGTTCTTC.

This sequence joins TRBV27 and TRBJ2-7, with D tentatively TRBD2 (6 bases). Trimming pared 4 bases from V and 0 bases from J, leaving 13 bases between. Germline assignment: CDR1 MNHEY and CDR2 SMNVEV (reference sequence). The CDR3 contains 15 residues. Here the CDR3 DNA reads TGTGCCAGCAGTTATGCGGGACGCTCCTCCTACGAGCAGTACTTC. This translates into CASSYAGRSSYEQYF.

This clonotype was seen at least ten times. J is TRBJ2-3 and V is TRBV2; 8 positions agree with TRBD1. This CDR3 has 16 amino acids. The germline V gene has CDR1 SNHLY and CDR2 FYNNEI. V was clipped by 3 bases and J by 1 base; unmatched bases: 6. The CDR3 spells CASSDNRGQGTDTQYF. The CDR3 region has the DNA TGTGCCAGCAGTGATAATCGGGGACAGGGCACAGATACGCAGTATTTT. Filled out from reference TRBV2 and TRBJ2-3, the complete variable domain reads EPEVTQTPSHQVTQMGQEVILRCVPISNHLYFYWYRQILGQKVEFLVSFYNNEISEKSEIFDDQFSVERPDGSNFTLKIRSTKLEDSAMYFCASSDNRGQGTDTQYFGPGTRLTVL.

This chain links TRBV10-2 with TRBJ2-7; 14 bases match TRBD2. J was trimmed by 6 bases and V by 2 bases; bases with no gene match: 12. Germline CDR1 and CDR2: WSHSY and SAAADI. The CDR3 extends over 18 amino acids. DNA of the CDR3: TGCGCCAGCAGTGAGAGTTTGTGGACTAGCGGGGGGTCGGGCGAGCAGTACTTC. Translated, it gives CASSESLWTSGGSGEQYF.

This clonotype was counted between two and nine times. The genes are TRBV20-1 and TRBJ2-7; 8 bases are a match to TRBD2. Germline V gene lookup returns CDR1 DFQATT and CDR2 SNEGSKA (reference sequence). This CDR3 is 14 amino acids long. V was clipped by 6 bases and J by 0 bases; unmatched bases: 7. The CDR3 DNA is TGCAGTGCCGAGACTAGCGAGAGCTCCTACGAGCAGTACTTC. Protein product: CSAETSESSYEQYF.

This clonotype was seen ten or more times. The chain links TRBV12-3 or TRBV12-4 to TRBJ2-7; no reliable D call. The CDR3 runs to 15 residues. With 3 bases removed from V and 5 bases from J, the gap between germline ends came to 17 bases. CDR3: CASSFGLSGLNEQYF. In nucleotides, the CDR3 is TGTGCCAGCAGTTTTGGGCTATCAGGTTTGAACGAGCAGTACTTC.

Only a few counts were recorded for this clonotype. The genes are TRBV14 and TRBJ2-7, with a tentative D call TRBD1 (5 bases). Germline V CDR1 and CDR2: SGHDN, FVKESK. V lost 1 base and J 1 base, leaving 11 bases between the germline ends. The CDR3 length is 15 residues. In DNA, the CDR3 is TGTGCCAGCAGCCAAGGAACAGGACCTTCCTACGAGCAGTACTTC. This codes for CASSQGTGPSYEQYF.

The chain couples TRBV24-1 to TRBJ2-2; tentative D call: TRBD1 (6 bases). The V end was cut by 5 bases, the J end by 3 bases, with 9 bases between. Germline loops: CDR1 KGHDR, CDR2 SFDVKD. The length of the CDR3 is 14 residues. In nucleotides, the CDR3 is TGTGCCACCAGTGCAGGGGTGGACACCGGGGAGCTGTTTTTT. Its protein product is CATSAGVDTGELFF.

The CDR3 DNA reads TGTGCCAGCAGCTTAGTAGCGGGGGGGCGAGAGCAGTACTTC. It encodes CASSLVAGGREQYF. V gene TRBV11-2 combines with J gene TRBJ2-7; 11 nucleotides agree with TRBD2. Germline assignment: CDR1 SGHAT and CDR2 FQNNGV. This CDR3 has 14 amino acids. V trimming: 1 base; J trimming: 7 bases; junction bases outside the gene matches: 3.

At least ten counts were recorded for this clonotype. The rearrangement links TRBV29-1 to TRBJ2-5, with 9 bases that match TRBD2. The V segment lost 4 bases and the J segment 4 bases; nucleotides outside the gene matches: 10. The CDR3 has 15 amino acids. Germline lookup yields CDR1 SQVTM and CDR2 ANQGSEA. The CDR3 region has the DNA TGCAGCGTTGTTCCCTGGCGGGAGGGCCGAGAGACCCAGTACTTC. Translated, it gives CSVVPWREGRETQYF.

This clonotype was counted only a few times. The chain couples TRBV4-3 to TRBJ2-5; perhaps TRBD2 as D (5 bases). The V end lost 0 bases, the J end lost 5 bases, and 10 bases lay between the germline ends. Looked up from germline, CDR1 is LGHNA and CDR2 is YSLEER. The CDR3 consists of 14 residues. CDR3 coding DNA: TGCGCCAGCAGCCAAGATCGGACGGGGGAGACCCAGTACTTC. Translating it yields CASSQDRTGETQYF.

The chain has TRBV12-3 or TRBV12-4 and TRBJ1-2; D gene ambiguous. Trimming stripped 11 bases from V and 0 bases from J, with 10 bases between. This CDR3 comprises 12 residues. Here the CDR3 reads CAEGRANYGYTF. For the CDR3, the DNA is TGTGCCGAAGGACGAGCTAACTATGGCTACACCTTC.

This clonotype was seen a few times. This chain joins TRBV19 and TRBJ2-7; D remains ambiguous. The CDR3 covers 14 residues. V was shortened by 3 bases and J by 1 base, with 10 bases between the two germline ends. Germline CDR1 LNHDA, CDR2 SQIVND (reference sequence). This CDR3 is CASSIRIGSYEQYF. The CDR3 DNA is TGTGCCAGTAGTATTCGTATTGGGTCCTACGAGCAGTACTTC. Using reference TRBV19 and TRBJ2-7 for the parts outside the CDR3, the full variable domain is DGGITQSPKYLFRKEGQNVTLSCEQNLNHDAMYWYRQDPGQGLRLIYYSQIVNDFQKGDIAEGYSVSREKKESFPLTVTSAQKNPTAFYLCASSIRIGSYEQYFGPGTRLTVT.

This clonotype has only a few counts. The chain employs TRBV11-1 and TRBJ2-7, with a tentative D call TRBD2 (5 bases). CDR1 and CDR2 (germline): SGHAT, FQDESV (reference sequence). The germline V and J ends were trimmed by 5 bases and 3 bases, with 23 bases remaining between them. The length of the CDR3 is 17 residues. The CDR3 reads CASSQGSWTGVYYEQYF. As DNA, the CDR3 is TGTGCCAGCAGCCAAGGAAGTTGGACTGGAGTATACTACGAGCAGTACTTC.

A few counts support this clonotype. This chain joins TRBV15 and TRBJ1-5, with 10 bases matching TRBD1. CDR3 length equals 16 residues. CDR1 is LNHNV and CDR2 is YYDKDF in the germline V gene (reference sequence). Trimming cost V 1 base and J 7 bases; bases outside gene matches: 7. The CDR3 DNA sequence: TGTGCCACCAGCAGAGTTGGGACAGGGGAAGGGCAGCCCCAGCATTTT. Encoded protein: CATSRVGTGEGQPQHF. Together with reference TRBV15 and TRBJ1-5, the CDR3 gives the full variable domain: DAMVIQNPRYQVTQFGKPVTLSCSQTLNHNVMYWYQQKSSQAPKLLFHYYDKDFNNEADTPDNFQSRRPNTSFCFLDIRSPGLGDTAMYLCATSRVGTGEGQPQHFGDGTRLSIL.

Here the CDR3 DNA reads TGTGCCAGCAGCACATACGGGAGTCTCCGCTCCTACGAGCAGTACTTC. Its protein is CASSTYGSLRSYEQYF. The rearrangement joins TRBV7-8 to TRBJ2-7, with TRBD2 as a possible D gene (6 bases). From germline, CDR1 is SGHVS and CDR2 FQNEAQ. CDR3 length: 16 residues. V lost 5 bases and J 0 bases, leaving 17 bases between the germline ends.

This clonotype appeared a few times. The V and J genes are TRBV7-2 and TRBJ1-1; D call uncertain. The CDR3 totals 15 residues. The V gene's germline CDR1 is SGHTA and CDR2 FQGNSA. V lost 1 base and J lost 0, with 9 bases in between. This chain's CDR3 is CASSLEAPLNTEAFF. CDR3 coding DNA: TGTGCCAGCAGCTTAGAGGCACCGCTGAACACTGAAGCTTTCTTT.

This clonotype has at least ten counts. This chain uses TRBV9 with TRBJ1-1; possible D gene TRBD1, 5 bases. The CDR3 is 14 residues long. Looked up from germline, CDR1 is SGDLS and CDR2 is YYNGEE. The V end lost 1 base, the J end lost 3 bases, and 10 bases lay between the germline ends. This CDR3 is CASSVIPGHTEAFF. The CDR3 DNA reads TGTGCCAGCAGCGTAATCCCAGGGCACACTGAAGCTTTCTTT.